The T cell receptor beta chain described here comes from a study of cytomegalovirus exposure and HLA in healthy donors. Germline CDR1 SGHDT, CDR2 YYEEEE. This CDR3 is built from 15 residues. The V segment lost 4 bases and the J segment 4 bases; nucleotides outside the gene matches: 9. Comments on this clone: Its matching antigen is unknown.

Study conclusions and caveats: 164 TCR beta chains were listed as cytomegalovirus-associated. Reports described diagnosis of cytomegalovirus status by the classifier as highly specific and sensitive. According to a subsequent analysis, TCR clusters from the first cohort were inclined to appear together in the roughly 130 validation repertoires.

The donors were part of the validation cohort of roughly 130 subjects. That cohort was separate from the first cohort, which comprised under 700 subjects. Assay used: immunoSEQ multiplex PCR; TCRdb lists only in-frame clones, some missing. The sample yields 330,000 or so clones, 86% seen once. This clonotype was sampled from a woman between 18 and 29 years old in good health and CMV-seronegative. The sample was PBMCs. The chain carries TRBV5-6 and TRBJ2-7, with 9 bases lining up with TRBD2. The CDR3 spells CASSGRLADQYEQYF. The CDR3 coding sequence is TGTGCCAGCAGCGGACGACTAGCGGACCAATACGAGCAGTACTTC.